This T cell receptor beta chain was sequenced in a study of T-cell memory formation after mild COVID-19. General study findings and limits: Some clones that responded turned up in pre-infection memory, which suggests that cross-reactive memory joined in. Researchers report contracting CD4+ clones mostly in CM and EM, with CD8+ clones in EMRA.

This clonotype occurred a few times. Its antigen is not known. TCRdb reprocessed the 5' RACE reads with MiXCR, giving one entry per CDR3 protein. The repertoire includes approximately 480,000 distinct CDR3 sequences, 15% to 20% of them detected once, and roughly an eighth sits in the top ten. CDR1 is SGHRS and CDR2 is YFSETQ in the germline V gene. The CDR3 runs 15 residues. V was pared by 3 bases and J by 2 bases, with 4 bases of the junction left unmatched. The sequence derives from an adult woman who had mild COVID-19 (a few samples of this study predate the infection). Cell type and time point are not known. V is TRBV5-1 and J is TRBJ2-2, with 7 nucleotides matching TRBD2. Input material: PBMCs or a T cell subset sorted from them (not recorded which). The CDR3 protein is CASSSSGANTGELFF. The CDR3 nucleotides are TGCGCCAGCAGCTCAAGCGGGGCAAACACCGGGGAGCTGTTTTTT.